Presented here are 17 T cell receptor beta chains from one specimen sequenced in a study of regulatory T cells in long-lasting Graves disease. Assembly of TCR beta libraries relied on iRepertoire HTBI primers together with Arm-PCR of CDR3 regions. TCRdb itself ran the multiplex PCR reads through MiXCR, one entry per CDR3 protein. The table records about 460,000 distinct CDR3 sequences, 14% of them present only once. The time point was: newly diagnosed GD, antithyroid drugs for less than 3 months. Extracted PBMC RNA gave rise to the TCR library. These sequences were also reported in another study, on T cells in Graves' hyperthyroidism and ophthalmopathy.

The material sequenced was peripheral blood mononuclear cells (PBMCs), taken at new diagnosis, from a patient treated with antithyroid drugs. Receptor source: a woman between 50 and 59 years old with Graves disease.

This clonotype was seen repeatedly, ten times or more. This chain joins TRBV12-3 or TRBV12-4 and TRBJ2-2; 10 nucleotides line up with TRBD2. The CDR3 runs to 18 residues. V lost 6 bases and J lost 5; bases outside the gene matches: 15. The CDR3 sequence: CASRNLLAGALGTGELFF. CDR3 in DNA: TGTGCCAGCAGAAACCTCCTAGCGGGGGCCCTCGGTACCGGGGAGCTGTTTTTT.

The table lists this clonotype with a few counts. The chain recombines TRBV18 with TRBJ1-1; 7 nucleotides align to TRBD1. This CDR3 has 14 residues. The germline gives CDR1 KGHSH, CDR2 LQKENI. With 5 bases clipped from V and 2 bases from J, the junction kept 5 bases outside the gene matches. The CDR3 nucleotides read TGTGCCAGCTCATCACAGGGGCAAAACACTGAAGCTTTCTTT. Encoded protein: CASSSQGQNTEAFF.

This clonotype was picked up many times. The V and J genes are TRBV4-1 and TRBJ2-7; 9 bases are a match to TRBD2. CDR1 MGHRA and CDR2 YSYEKL come from the germline V gene. The CDR3 contains 16 residues. The V and J ends lost 1 base and 3 bases, in that order; junction bases with no gene match: 7. Here the CDR3 reads CASSQGRSGSGYEQYF. DNA for the CDR3: TGCGCCAGCAGCCAAGGACGTAGCGGGAGCGGCTACGAGCAGTACTTC.

This chain connects TRBV12-3 or TRBV12-4 to TRBJ1-2; a possible D gene is TRBD1 (5 bases). CDR3 length: 15 residues. V lost 5 bases, J lost 3 bases, and 16 bases lay in between. This chain's CDR3 is CASSPRGGDYYGYTF. The CDR3 nucleotides are TGTGCCAGCAGTCCCCGGGGAGGGGACTACTATGGCTACACCTTC.

This clonotype has a count of ten or more. J is TRBJ1-5 and V is TRBV27, with D possibly being TRBD1 (5 bases). Germline V gene lookup returns CDR1 MNHEY and CDR2 SMNVEV (reference sequence). This CDR3 region has 15 residues. The V end was cut by 6 bases, the J end by 7 bases, with 19 bases between. CDR3 loop: CASRTRWGSGQPQHF. In DNA, the CDR3 is TGTGCCAGCAGGACCCGATGGGGGTCTGGCCAGCCCCAGCATTTT.

At least ten counts were recorded for this clonotype. The rearrangement uses TRBV20-1 and TRBJ2-7; the D is unclear. In germline, CDR1 is DFQATT, CDR2 SNEGSKA (reference sequence). The CDR3 length is 14 residues. V dropped 3 bases and J dropped 0 bases, with 12 bases sitting between them. The CDR3 bases are TGCAGTGCTAGGTCGCCTGATACCTCCTACGAGCAGTACTTC. Translation gives CSARSPDTSYEQYF.

This clonotype came up a few times. This chain connects TRBV5-1 to TRBJ1-2; D not certain. CDR3 length: 14 amino acids. The V end was cut by 3 bases, the J end by 6 bases, with 15 bases between. Germline CDR1 reads SGHRS; CDR2 reads YFSETQ. CDR3 sequence reads: CASSYGTESDGYTF. CDR3 coding DNA: TGCGCCAGCAGCTACGGTACAGAATCGGATGGCTACACCTTC.

In its sample, this clonotype was seen a few times. The chain is built from TRBV5-1 and TRBJ2-7; D perhaps matches TRBD1 (6 bases). V was shortened by 2 bases and J by 0 bases, with 15 bases between the two germline ends. This CDR3 is 16 amino acids long. Germline CDR1 SGHRS, CDR2 YFSETQ. The CDR3 region is CASSFPTGTLSYEQYF. CDR3 nucleotides: TGCGCCAGCAGCTTTCCGACAGGTACACTCTCCTACGAGCAGTACTTC.

This clonotype was recorded a few times. The chain recombines TRBV28 with TRBJ2-7; D gene unclear. V lost 5 bases and J lost 3, with 8 bases in between. The CDR3 totals 12 residues. In germline, CDR1 is MDHEN, CDR2 SYDVKM. The CDR3 bases are TGTGCCAGCAGTACACGCGTCTACGAGCAGTACTTC. Translating gives CASSTRVYEQYF.

The chain employs TRBV5-5 and TRBJ1-5, with a weak D call TRBD1 (6 bases). CDR3 length: 13 amino acids. V shed 4 bases and J shed 9 bases, with 14 bases lying between them. Germline V lookup: CDR1 SGHKS, CDR2 YYEKEE (reference sequence). In nucleotides, the CDR3 is TGTGCCAGCAGCCCGGACAGCTACCGGCCCCAGCATTTT. This gives the protein CASSPDSYRPQHF.

This clonotype has a handful of counts. The gene calls are TRBV20-1 and TRBJ2-1; the match to TRBD2 covers 10 bases. Per germline, CDR1 DFQATT and CDR2 SNEGSKA (reference sequence). J lost 7 bases, V lost 6 bases, and 9 bases had no gene match. The CDR3 sequence is 14 residues long. Here the CDR3 reads CSAAGLAVENEQFF. The CDR3 DNA reads TGCAGTGCCGCTGGACTAGCGGTTGAAAATGAGCAGTTCTTC.

This clonotype was observed many times. This chain connects TRBV2 to TRBJ2-7; D is perhaps TRBD1 (5 bases). CDR1 is SNHLY and CDR2 is FYNNEI in the germline V gene. This CDR3 is 14 amino acids long. V was cut by 8 bases and J by 0 bases, with 14 bases left in between. The CDR3 loop reads CASVAQGNSYEQYF. The CDR3 DNA reads TGTGCCAGCGTCGCGCAGGGAAACTCCTACGAGCAGTACTTC.

This rearrangement joins TRBV7-3 to TRBJ1-1, with unresolved D. The V gene lost 5 bases and the J gene lost 3 bases, with 13 bases spanning the gap. In germline, CDR1 is SGHTA, CDR2 FQGTGA. The CDR3 consists of 14 residues. The CDR3 here is CASSPGLFDTEAFF. CDR3 nucleotides: TGTGCCAGCAGCCCCGGACTTTTCGACACTGAAGCTTTCTTT.

This clonotype was picked up a small number of times. The chain carries TRBV7-9 and TRBJ1-4; D may be TRBD1 (6 bases). Germline CDR1 reads SEHNR; CDR2 reads FQNEAQ (reference sequence). The CDR3 sequence is 13 residues long. Trimming removed 5 bases from V and 10 bases from J, with 14 bases in between. CDR3 nucleotide sequence: TGTGCCAGCAGCCTAGGGGGGCTGGGAAAACTGTTTTTT. This sequence encodes CASSLGGLGKLFF.

This clonotype appeared a few times. The chain is built from TRBV10-3 and TRBJ2-4; D may be TRBD1 (5 bases). CDR3 length equals 15 residues. V lost 0 bases to trimming and J lost 4 bases, with 10 bases between them. Germline assignment: CDR1 ENHRY and CDR2 SYGVKD. CDR3 sequence: CAISESGRAKNIQYF. CDR3 nucleotide sequence: TGTGCCATCAGTGAGTCTGGCAGGGCAAAAAACATTCAGTACTTC.

V gene TRBV11-3 combines with J gene TRBJ2-2, with D possibly matching TRBD2 (6 bases). Trimming removed 7 bases at V and 5 bases at J, with 17 bases between. Germline loops: CDR1 SGHNT, CDR2 YENEEA. The CDR3 covers 15 residues. The CDR3 loop reads CASTGEGSSTGELFF. CDR3 in DNA: TGTGCCAGCACGGGAGAGGGGAGTTCAACCGGGGAGCTGTTTTTT.

This clonotype was detected many times. The chain employs TRBV12-3 or TRBV12-4 and TRBJ1-1; 7 nucleotides match TRBD1. The V gene end was trimmed by 5 bases and the J gene end by 10 bases; junction bases not matched to a gene: 4. The CDR3 has 11 residues. The CDR3 reads CASSRQGGAFF. The DNA of the CDR3 is TGTGCCAGCAGTCGACAGGGTGGAGCTTTCTTT.